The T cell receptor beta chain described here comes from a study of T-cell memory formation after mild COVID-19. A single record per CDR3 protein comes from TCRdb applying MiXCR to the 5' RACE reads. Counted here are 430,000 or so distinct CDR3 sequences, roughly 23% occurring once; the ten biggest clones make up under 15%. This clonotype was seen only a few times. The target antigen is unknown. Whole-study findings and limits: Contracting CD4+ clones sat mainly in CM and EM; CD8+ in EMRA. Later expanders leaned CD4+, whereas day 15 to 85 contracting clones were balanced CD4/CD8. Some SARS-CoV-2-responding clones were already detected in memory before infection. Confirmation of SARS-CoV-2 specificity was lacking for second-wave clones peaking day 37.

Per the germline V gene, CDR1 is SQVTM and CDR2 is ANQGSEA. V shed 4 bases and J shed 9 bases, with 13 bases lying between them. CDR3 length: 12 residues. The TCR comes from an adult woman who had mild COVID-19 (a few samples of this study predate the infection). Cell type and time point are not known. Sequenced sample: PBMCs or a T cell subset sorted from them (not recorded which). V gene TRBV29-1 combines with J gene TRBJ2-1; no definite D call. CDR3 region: CSVVLVYGEQFF. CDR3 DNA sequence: TGCAGCGTTGTTTTAGTTTACGGTGAGCAGTTCTTC.